This is a list of T cell receptor beta chains from one sample in a study of blood T cell repertoires in COVID-19. Data came from immunoSEQ multiplex PCR; TCRdb stores just in-frame clones and leaves some out. The sample includes approximately 300,000 clones, approximately 86% of them seen just once. The sample consisted of peripheral blood. The receptors originated from a woman aged 45-65 years who had recovered from COVID-19. The CDR3 runs from the conserved cysteine through the conserved F or W. A D gene is named only where the DNA matches it firmly. Not all rows give a size; the values are once, few, many and, for expanded clones, a class.

cdr3_nt cdr3_aa v_call d_call clone_size j_call
TGTGCCAGCAGCAACCCGGGACTAGCGAAGTACGAGCAGTACTTC CASSNPGLAKYEQYF TRBV7-2 TRBD2 . TRBJ2-7
TGTGCCAGCAGCCTGGACAGGGGGCAAGAGACCCAGTACTTC CASSLDRGQETQYF TRBV7-9 TRBD1 . TRBJ2-5
TGTGCCAGTAGTATAGTCACCGGGACAGAAGCTCATTTT CASSIVTGTEAHF TRBV19 TRBD1 . TRBJ1-5
TGTGCCAGTAGTTTCCTGGGACAGAAAATTGAGAACACTGAAGCTTTCTTT CASSFLGQKIENTEAFF TRBV19 TRBD1 . TRBJ1-1
TGTGCCCTTTACAGGCAAGGAGCCGGGGAGCTGTTTTTT CALYRQGAGELFF TRBV10-3 . . TRBJ2-2
TGTGCCAGCAGTAGGGGGATATACGGGACGACAGGGGACTACGAGCAGTACTTC CASSRGIYGTTGDYEQYF TRBV28 TRBD1 . TRBJ2-7
TGTGCCAGCAGTACCCCAGGGATACGCAGGTTAAACACTGAAGCTTTCTTT CASSTPGIRRLNTEAFF TRBV6-2/TRBV6-3 . few TRBJ1-1
TGTGCCAGCAACCACTCGACTCGCACAGATACGCAGTATTTT CASNHSTRTDTQYF TRBV3-1/TRBV3-2 . once TRBJ2-3
TGTGCCAGCAGCCGGAATTGTCCAGGGTGGTTGGAAGCTTTCTTT CASSRNCPGWLEAFF TRBV9 . . TRBJ1-1
TGTGCCAGCAGCCCTTATAGCAATCAGCCCCAGCATTTT CASSPYSNQPQHF TRBV27 . . TRBJ1-5
TGTGCCAGCAGCTATATGAACACTGAAGCTTTCTTT CASSYMNTEAFF TRBV7-9 . . TRBJ1-1
TGCGCCAGCAGCAGGGCGGGGAGCACTGAAGCTTTCTTT CASSRAGSTEAFF TRBV5-1 . . TRBJ1-1
TGTGCCAGCAGCACGGGCCCGAGGGGGGAGCAGTACTTC CASSTGPRGEQYF TRBV7-3 . . TRBJ2-7
TGTGCCAGCAGCTTAGGGGCAGGCTACACCTTC CASSLGAGYTF TRBV5-6 . . TRBJ1-2
TGTGCCAGTAACCCCGAGGGACAGCGTGCTAAACTGTTTTTT CASNPEGQRAKLFF TRBV19 TRBD1 . TRBJ1-4
TGTGCCAGCAGCCACCGGTCGGGGTGGGAGGGCCCCTCCTACGAGCAGTACTTC CASSHRSGWEGPSYEQYF TRBV27 TRBD2 . TRBJ2-7
TGTGCCAGCAGCCGAGGACAGGGGGAGACCCAGTACTTC CASSRGQGETQYF TRBV7-3 TRBD1 . TRBJ2-5
TGTGCCACCAGTGATCACAGGGGGCCTAATGAAAAACTGTTTTTT CATSDHRGPNEKLFF TRBV24-1 TRBD1 . TRBJ1-4
TGCGCCAGCAGCTTGGGGGGGGTTTCCTATGGCTACACCTTC CASSLGGVSYGYTF TRBV5-1 . . TRBJ1-2
TGTGCTAGTGGTTTGGTAGTAGGGGGTGAGCAGTTCTTC CASGLVVGGEQFF TRBV12-5 . . TRBJ2-1
TGTGCCAGCAGCTTAGGAGGGGACAGCAATGAGCAGTTCTTC CASSLGGDSNEQFF TRBV11-3 TRBD1 . TRBJ2-1
TGTGCCAGCAGCCCCTCAGGGCGGTACACTGAAGCTTTCTTT CASSPSGRYTEAFF TRBV9 . . TRBJ1-1
TGTGCCAGCTCACCGTCGGGCCAGGGGAGTTCGAGTGAGCAGTTCTTC CASSPSGQGSSSEQFF TRBV18 . . TRBJ2-1
TGTGCCAGCAGCGTAGCTCAGGGCATTCAGTACTTC CASSVAQGIQYF TRBV9 . . TRBJ2-4
TGTGCCAGTTCGCGGGGAGCGGGGGCGAACACCGGGGAGCTGTTTTTT CASSRGAGANTGELFF TRBV19 TRBD2 . TRBJ2-2
TGTGCCAGCAGTGTTATACGGGGATACGAGCAGTACTTC CASSVIRGYEQYF TRBV2 . . TRBJ2-7
TGCGCCAGCAGCTTGGGTGCGGGTCCTCAAGAGACCCAGTACTTC CASSLGAGPQETQYF TRBV5-1 . . TRBJ2-5
TGTGCCAGCAGTCTGGGGGACTTGGCCAATGAGCAGTTCTTC CASSLGDLANEQFF TRBV27 . . TRBJ2-1
TGTGCCAGCAGTTTATCCGCCGGCTATGGCTACACCTTC CASSLSAGYGYTF TRBV27 . . TRBJ1-2
TGTGCCAGCAGCTCTAGCGGCGGGTGGAATACGCAGTATTTT CASSSSGGWNTQYF TRBV9 TRBD2 . TRBJ2-3
TGTGCCAGCAGTTACGGCGGGGGACCCTCCTACGAGCAGTACTTC CASSYGGGPSYEQYF TRBV6-5 TRBD2 . TRBJ2-7
TGTGCCTGCGTACTGGGTCTAGTATGTTACGAGCAGTACTTC CACVLGLVCYEQYF TRBV9 . . TRBJ2-7
TGTGCCAGCAGCTTAGCGCAGGCAGGGATTCGTGAAAAACTGTTTTTT CASSLAQAGIREKLFF TRBV7-6 . . TRBJ1-4
TGTGCCAGCAGTTTAGGAGCCCCCACAGATACGCAGTATTTT CASSLGAPTDTQYF TRBV6-2/TRBV6-3 . . TRBJ2-3
TGTGCCAGCAGCCTCGGGACTAGCGGTACTACCGGGGAGCTGTTTTTT CASSLGTSGTTGELFF TRBV7-3 TRBD2 . TRBJ2-2
TGTGCCAGCAGTTATACTCTAGGTTTCATAACTCTTCCGCGGACTGAAGCTTTCTTT CASSYTLGFITLPRTEAFF TRBV6-2/TRBV6-3 . few TRBJ1-1
TGTGCCAGCAGCTTAGGGGGAGGCTCACCCCTCCACTTT CASSLGGGSPLHF TRBV7-9 . . TRBJ1-6
TGTGCCATCAGTGAGTCGACTCTTGCAGGGGACTATGGCTACACCTTC CAISESTLAGDYGYTF TRBV10-3 . few TRBJ1-2
TGCAGCGTTGAGGCAGGGAGGGGCTACACCTTC CSVEAGRGYTF TRBV29-1 . . TRBJ1-2
TGTGCCAGCAGCTTCTCTCTAACAGAGGGCTACACCTTC CASSFSLTEGYTF TRBV5-4 . . TRBJ1-2
TGTGCCAGTTGTGAGCGTTTGGACACCGGGGAGCTGTTTTTT CASCERLDTGELFF TRBV19 . . TRBJ2-2
TGTGCCATCAGGGAACAGGGGGGATCACCCCTCCACTTT CAIREQGGSPLHF TRBV10-3 TRBD1 . TRBJ1-6
TGTGCCAGCAGCGGGACACCGGGACACGGACGTGTCTATAGCAATCAGCCCCAGCATTTT CASSGTPGHGRVYSNQPQHF TRBV7-8 . . TRBJ1-5
TGTGCCAGCAGTTACCTGGGGGACAGGGAATCTTACACCTTC CASSYLGDRESYTF TRBV6-5 TRBD1 . TRBJ1-2
TGCGCCAGCAGCTTGGGTAATAGCGGGAGCACAGATACGCAGTATTTT CASSLGNSGSTDTQYF TRBV5-1 TRBD2 . TRBJ2-3
TGTGCCAGCAGCCGGAGGGGAGAGGGCTACACCTTC CASSRRGEGYTF TRBV6-4 . . TRBJ1-2
TGTGCCAGCAGAAGCTCCGCGGGACAGACATACAATGAGCAGTTCTTC CASRSSAGQTYNEQFF TRBV6-6 . . TRBJ2-1
TGCGCCAGCAGCGCAGGGGTTAATGAGCAGTTCTTC CASSAGVNEQFF TRBV5-1 . . TRBJ2-1
TGTGCCAGCAGTTTATCGCCCGCTAGCGGGGGACAAGAGACCCAGTACTTC CASSLSPASGGQETQYF TRBV27 TRBD2 . TRBJ2-5
TGTGCCAGCAGAAGCCACTGGTCCGGGACACCGAATCAGCCCCAGCATTTT CASRSHWSGTPNQPQHF TRBV28 . . TRBJ1-5
TGTGCCAGCAGCCCATGGGGCCCCGGGGAGCTGTTTTTT CASSPWGPGELFF TRBV7-3 . . TRBJ2-2
TGTGCCAGCAGCCCGACCCCGGGACAAATAAACTATGGCTACACCTTC CASSPTPGQINYGYTF TRBV7-6 . . TRBJ1-2
TGTGCCAGCAGCTTAGAAACGGACAGGGGTGACTATGGCTACACCTTC CASSLETDRGDYGYTF TRBV7-2 TRBD1 . TRBJ1-2
TGTGCCACCGGGACTAGACAGGGTAGAGAAAACACAGATACGCAGTATTTT CATGTRQGRENTDTQYF TRBV15 . few TRBJ2-3